The table lists the clone carrying this TCR beta chain with a few counts. The antigen remains undetermined. The record originates from a study of T cell repertoires in cytomegalovirus infection. Study-wide context: HLA-B-restricted CMV epitopes that are well studied were used alongside recently identified HLA-C-restricted ones. Through public TCR beta signatures, both CMV infection and matching HLA type were indicated. General observations from the study: Summed public TCR beta family frequency identified CMV carriers bearing the relevant HLA. Across the ex vivo response, the dominant clonotypes were HLA-C-restricted CMV-specific TCR beta clonotypes.

In TCRdb, the reads were re-called with MiXCR into one record per CDR3 protein. Of about 920,000 distinct CDR3 sequences listed, roughly 30% were seen once; the top ten hold roughly 12%. Germline loops: CDR1 SEHNR, CDR2 FQNEAQ (reference sequence). V was pared by 5 bases and J by 7 bases, with 14 bases between. CDR3 size: 13 residues. The specimen comprised cultured CD8+ T cells from PBMCs, sampled from culture after CMV antigen stimulation. This sequence was found in a human donor in good health (CMV status not recorded). Some clones in this sample may be carry-over from other donors' samples. This rearrangement joins TRBV7-9 to TRBJ2-5, with D unresolved. The CDR3 DNA follows: TGTGCCAGCAGCGATGGTGCGGAAGGGACCCAGTACTTC. It translates to CASSDGAEGTQYF.